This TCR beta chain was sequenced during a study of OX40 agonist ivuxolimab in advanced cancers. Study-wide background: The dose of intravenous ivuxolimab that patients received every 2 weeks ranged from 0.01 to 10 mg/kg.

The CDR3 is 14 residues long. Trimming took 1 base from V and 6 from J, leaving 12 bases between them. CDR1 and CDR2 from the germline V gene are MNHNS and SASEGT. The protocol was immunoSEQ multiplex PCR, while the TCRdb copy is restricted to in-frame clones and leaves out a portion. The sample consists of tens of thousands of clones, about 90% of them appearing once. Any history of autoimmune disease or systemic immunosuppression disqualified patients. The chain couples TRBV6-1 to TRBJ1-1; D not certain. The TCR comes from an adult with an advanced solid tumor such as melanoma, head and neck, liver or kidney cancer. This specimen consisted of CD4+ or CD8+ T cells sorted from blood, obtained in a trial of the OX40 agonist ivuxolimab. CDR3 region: CASSEVRRFSEAFF. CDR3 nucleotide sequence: TGTGCCAGCAGTGAAGTGAGGCGGTTCTCTGAAGCTTTCTTT.